One and the same sample provided the 17 T cell receptor beta chains below, sequenced in a study of Ad26.COV2.S vaccination and SARS-CoV-2 variants. The repertoire was sequenced with immunoSEQ multiplex PCR; TCRdb's copy has only in-frame clones and lacks some. The data contain roughly 300,000 clones, about 85% of them seen just once; the ten biggest clones take up around 6.4%. Treatment defined: about 20 received Ad26.COV2.S at low or high dose, single or two shots; several received placebo; per-sample allocation not given. Day 63 following the first vaccine or placebo injection was when the samples were taken. The specimen was peripheral blood, collected in a trial of Ad26.COV2.S vaccine versus placebo. Receptor source: a person aged 18 to 59 who received the Ad26.COV2.S COVID-19 vaccine or a placebo.

The chain recombines TRBV19 with TRBJ1-5, with TRBD1 matching over 10 bases. This CDR3 comprises 17 residues. J gave up 6 bases and V 3 bases, and 11 bases lay outside the gene matches. In germline, CDR1 is LNHDA, CDR2 SQIVND (reference sequence). CDR3: CASSIPTGGAGTQPQHF. The CDR3 bases are TGTGCCAGTAGTATCCCGACAGGGGGCGCAGGGACTCAGCCCCAGCATTTT.

This chain links TRBV19 with TRBJ2-7; D uncertain. CDR3 length: 14 residues. Germline values: CDR1 LNHDA, CDR2 SQIVND (reference sequence). The germline V and J ends were trimmed by 2 bases and 3 bases, with 11 bases remaining between them. CDR3 coding DNA: TGTGCCAGTAGTATATCCCAAGGCTTCTACGAGCAGTACTTC. Amino acids: CASSISQGFYEQYF.

The V and J genes are TRBV30 and TRBJ2-3, with 8 bases matching TRBD2. With V trimmed by 0 bases and J by 5 bases, 1 base remained unmatched. The CDR3 loop spans 13 amino acids. CDR1 is GTSNPN and CDR2 is SVGIG in the germline V gene (reference sequence). The CDR3 DNA reads as TGTGCCTGGAGTGTTCTAGCGGGAGATACGCAGTATTTT. Translated, it gives CAWSVLAGDTQYF.

This chain joins TRBV6-5 and TRBJ2-1; 11 bases align to TRBD1. The CDR3 runs to 15 residues. The junction had 8 bases not matched to a gene; V was cut back by 5 bases and J by 8 bases. Germline lookup yields CDR1 MNHEY and CDR2 SVGAGI. The CDR3 DNA sequence: TGTGCCAGCAGTATCCGGACAGGGGGCTGGGATGAGCAGTTCTTC. Protein: CASSIRTGGWDEQFF.

This clone was detected only a few times. An end of the junction differs from the germline gene, which may be a read error. V is TRBV7-9 and J is TRBJ2-7, with TRBD2 identical over 8 bases. Germline CDR1 is SEHNR and CDR2 is FQNEAQ (reference sequence). The CDR3 is 14 residues long. Here the CDR3 DNA reads TGTGCCAGCAGCTTAGGGGGAGATAGCGGGAAAGTAGACTTC. It translates to CASSLGGDSGKVDF.

The chain is built from TRBV5-6 and TRBJ1-5; D gene ambiguous. The V gene's germline CDR1 is SGHDT and CDR2 YYEEEE. CDR3 length: 15 residues. Deletions cut 1 base from V and 3 bases from J, with 11 bases between. This CDR3 is CASSLWGGVNQPQHF. The CDR3 DNA follows: TGTGCCAGCAGCTTGTGGGGTGGTGTCAATCAGCCCCAGCATTTT.

The rearrangement links TRBV2 to TRBJ1-4, with TRBD1 identical over 8 bases. There are 15 residues in the CDR3. The V gene end was trimmed by 5 bases and the J gene end by 6 bases; junction bases not matched to a gene: 8. Germline V gene data show CDR1 as SNHLY and CDR2 as FYNNEI. The CDR3 DNA is TGTGCCAGCAGTATCCGGACAGGGTTTGATGAAAAACTGTTTTTT. It codes for CASSIRTGFDEKLFF.

The chain recombines TRBV16 with TRBJ2-6; tentatively, D is TRBD2 (6 bases). The CDR3 loop spans 21 amino acids. Trimming stripped 2 bases from V and 4 bases from J, with 27 bases between. In germline, CDR1 is KGHSY, CDR2 FQNENV. The CDR3 DNA reads as TGTGCCAGCAGCCAAGCCTTGGGAGGCACTGGGGGTCTGAGAGGGGCCAACGTCCTGACTTTC. Translating gives CASSQALGGTGGLRGANVLTF. The full variable domain, rest sourced from reference TRBV16 and TRBJ2-6, is GEEVAQTPKHLVRGEGQKAKLYCAPIKGHSYVFWYQQVLKNEFKFLISFQNENVFDETGMPKERFSAKCLPNSPCSLEIQATKLEDSAVYFCASSQALGGTGGLRGANVLTFGAGSRLTVL.

The chain has TRBV12-5 and TRBJ2-1; D assignment may be TRBD1 or TRBD2 (5 bases each). Germline lookup yields CDR1 LGHNT and CDR2 FRNRAP. Trimming left V 5 bases short and J 0 bases short, with 11 bases between. This CDR3 spans 15 amino acids. The CDR3 coding sequence is TGTGCTAGTGGTAGGGACGCAGGCTCCTACAATGAGCAGTTCTTC. Translated: CASGRDAGSYNEQFF. The full variable domain, its missing parts supplied by reference TRBV12-5 and TRBJ2-1, is DARVTQTPRHKVTEMGQEVTMRCQPILGHNTVFWYRQTMMQGLELLAYFRNRAPLDDSGMPKDRFSAEMPDATLATLKIQPSEPRDSAVYFCASGRDAGSYNEQFFGPGTRLTVL.

This chain links TRBV19 with TRBJ2-1, with D uncertain. The V end lost 3 bases, the J end lost 10 bases, and 10 bases lay between the germline ends. The germline gives CDR1 LNHDA, CDR2 SQIVND (reference sequence). The CDR3 has 12 amino acids. The CDR3 sequence: CASSIGLREQFF. CDR3 nucleotide sequence: TGTGCCAGTAGTATTGGGCTCCGGGAGCAGTTCTTC.

This chain joins TRBV19 and TRBJ2-2; 7 bases are a match to TRBD1. The CDR3 has 14 residues. Germline V gene lookup returns CDR1 LNHDA and CDR2 SQIVND (reference sequence). J was trimmed by 5 bases and V by 5 bases; bases with no gene match: 5. Here the CDR3 reads CASSVTGPTGELFF. CDR3 sequence (DNA): TGTGCCAGTAGTGTGACAGGGCCAACCGGGGAGCTGTTTTTT.

This chain joins TRBV7-3 and TRBJ2-1; tentative D call: TRBD1 (6 bases). Germline CDR1 reads SGHTA; CDR2 reads FQGTGA. CDR3 length: 18 amino acids. V was cut by 3 bases and J by 13 bases, with 31 bases left in between. Here the CDR3 reads CASSFIPVPGTPPAPQFF. CDR3 in DNA: TGTGCCAGCAGCTTCATTCCCGTGCCCGGGACACCACCGGCCCCACAGTTCTTC.

The chain employs TRBV5-1 and TRBJ1-1; no clear D. The germline V gene has CDR1 SGHRS and CDR2 YFSETQ. The V end was cut by 0 bases, the J end by 7 bases, with 13 bases between. The CDR3 is 14 amino acids. The CDR3 protein is CASSLAWTDGEAFF. The CDR3 DNA sequence: TGCGCCAGCAGCTTGGCCTGGACTGACGGTGAAGCTTTCTTT.

V is TRBV28 and J is TRBJ1-5; tentatively, D is TRBD1 (5 bases). The CDR3 is 15 residues long. CDR1 MDHEN and CDR2 SYDVKM come from the germline V gene. Trimming pared 2 bases from V and 4 bases from J, leaving 12 bases between. DNA of the CDR3: TGTGCCAGCAGTTTAATCGGGACGGTGAATCAGCCCCAGCATTTT. This sequence encodes CASSLIGTVNQPQHF.

This chain links TRBV28 with TRBJ2-5; 10 bases are a match to TRBD1. Per the germline V gene, CDR1 is MDHEN and CDR2 is SYDVKM. The CDR3 runs to 15 residues. V dropped 9 bases and J dropped 4; count of bases not matched to a gene: 11. This CDR3 is CARVLDRGRGETQYF. The DNA of the CDR3 is TGTGCCAGAGTTTTGGACAGGGGGAGGGGAGAGACCCAGTACTTC.

This clone was counted at least ten times. The chain carries TRBV4-3 and TRBJ2-2; 9 bases align to TRBD1. The germline V gene encodes CDR1 LGHNA and CDR2 YSLEER. After removal of 0 bases from V and 0 bases from J, the junction contained 5 bases not matched to a gene. CDR3 length: 18 amino acids. The DNA of the CDR3 is TGCGCCAGCAGCCAAGAGAAGGGGACAGGGTCGAACACCGGGGAGCTGTTTTTT. Protein: CASSQEKGTGSNTGELFF.

The chain links TRBV28 to TRBJ2-2; 11 positions match TRBD2. With 3 bases clipped from V and 2 bases from J, the junction kept 8 bases outside the gene matches. The germline gives CDR1 MDHEN, CDR2 SYDVKM. This CDR3 spans 18 amino acids. CDR3: CASSLAATSGSNTGELFF. In DNA form, the CDR3 reads TGTGCCAGCAGTTTGGCGGCTACTAGCGGGAGTAACACCGGGGAGCTGTTTTTT.